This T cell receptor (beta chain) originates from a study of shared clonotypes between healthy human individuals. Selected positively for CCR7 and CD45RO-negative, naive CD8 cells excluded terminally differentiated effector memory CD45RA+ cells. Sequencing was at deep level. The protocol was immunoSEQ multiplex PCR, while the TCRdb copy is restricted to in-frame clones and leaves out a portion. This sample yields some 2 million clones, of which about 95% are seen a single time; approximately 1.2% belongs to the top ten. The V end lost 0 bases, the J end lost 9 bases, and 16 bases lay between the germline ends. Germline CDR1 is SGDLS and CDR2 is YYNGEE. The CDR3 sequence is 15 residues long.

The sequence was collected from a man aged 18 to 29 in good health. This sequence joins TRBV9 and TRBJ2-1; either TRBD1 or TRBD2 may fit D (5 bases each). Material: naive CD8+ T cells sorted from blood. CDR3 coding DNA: TGTGCCAGCAGCGTAGAGGACTTTCAGGGCCGTGAGCAGTTCTTC. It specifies CASSVEDFQGREQFF.